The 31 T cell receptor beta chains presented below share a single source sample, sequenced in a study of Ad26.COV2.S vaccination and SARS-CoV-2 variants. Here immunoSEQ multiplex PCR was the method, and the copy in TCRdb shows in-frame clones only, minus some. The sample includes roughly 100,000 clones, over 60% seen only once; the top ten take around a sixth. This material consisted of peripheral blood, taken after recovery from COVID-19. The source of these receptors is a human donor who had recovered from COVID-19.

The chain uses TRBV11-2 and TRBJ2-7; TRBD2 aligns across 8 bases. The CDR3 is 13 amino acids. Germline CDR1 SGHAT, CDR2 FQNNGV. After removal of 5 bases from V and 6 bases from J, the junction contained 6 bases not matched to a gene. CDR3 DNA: TGTGCCAGCAGCAATAATCGGGGGGGCGAGCAGTACTTC. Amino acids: CASSNNRGGEQYF.

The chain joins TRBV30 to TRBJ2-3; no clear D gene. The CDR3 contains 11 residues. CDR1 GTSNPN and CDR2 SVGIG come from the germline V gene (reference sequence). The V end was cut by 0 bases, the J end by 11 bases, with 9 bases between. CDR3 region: CAWSVQGRQYF. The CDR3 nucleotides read TGTGCCTGGAGTGTCCAAGGACGGCAGTATTTT.

This CDR3 is CATYPLTGNSGANVLTF. For the CDR3, the DNA is TGTGCCACCTACCCCCTGACAGGAAACTCTGGGGCCAACGTCCTGACTTTC. The rearrangement uses TRBV28 and TRBJ2-6; TRBD1 is a possible D gene (6 bases). The CDR3 spans 17 residues. The V end was cut by 10 bases, the J end by 0 bases, with 19 bases between. The germline CDR1 and CDR2 sequences are MDHEN and SYDVKM.

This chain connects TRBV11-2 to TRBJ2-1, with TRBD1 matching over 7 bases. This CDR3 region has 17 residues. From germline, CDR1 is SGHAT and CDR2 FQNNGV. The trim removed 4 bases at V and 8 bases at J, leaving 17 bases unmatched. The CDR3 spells CASSSVGDSALKDEQFF. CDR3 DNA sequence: TGTGCCAGCAGCTCAGTTGGGGACAGCGCACTTAAGGATGAGCAGTTCTTC.

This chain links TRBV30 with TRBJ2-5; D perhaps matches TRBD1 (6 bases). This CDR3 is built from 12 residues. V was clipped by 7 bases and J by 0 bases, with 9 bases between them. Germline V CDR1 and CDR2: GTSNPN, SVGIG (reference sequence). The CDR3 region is CASGQNQETQYF. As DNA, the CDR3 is TGTGCCTCTGGACAGAACCAAGAGACCCAGTACTTC.

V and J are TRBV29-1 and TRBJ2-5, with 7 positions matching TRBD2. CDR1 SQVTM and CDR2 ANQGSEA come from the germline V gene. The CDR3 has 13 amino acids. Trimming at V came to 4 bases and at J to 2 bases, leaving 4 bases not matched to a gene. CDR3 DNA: TGCAGCGTTGGAGCTAGCGGTCAAGAGACCCAGTACTTC. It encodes CSVGASGQETQYF.

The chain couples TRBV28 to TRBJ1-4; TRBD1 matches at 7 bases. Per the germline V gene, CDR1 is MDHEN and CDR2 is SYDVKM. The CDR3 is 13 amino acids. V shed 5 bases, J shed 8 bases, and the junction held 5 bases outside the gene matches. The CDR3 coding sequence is TGTGCCAGCAGTATGACAGGGCTGGAAAAACTGTTTTTT. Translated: CASSMTGLEKLFF.

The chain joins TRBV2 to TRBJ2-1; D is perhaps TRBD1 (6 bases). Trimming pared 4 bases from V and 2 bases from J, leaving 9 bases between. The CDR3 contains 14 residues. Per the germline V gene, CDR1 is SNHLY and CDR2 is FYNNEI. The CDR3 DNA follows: TGTGCCAGCAGTGGGGGGCGGACCTACAATGAGCAGTTCTTC. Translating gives CASSGGRTYNEQFF.

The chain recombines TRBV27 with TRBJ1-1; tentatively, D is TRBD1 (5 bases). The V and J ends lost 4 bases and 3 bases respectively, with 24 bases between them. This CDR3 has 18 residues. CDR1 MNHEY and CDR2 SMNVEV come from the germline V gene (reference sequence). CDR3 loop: CASSSSTGFPDLHTEAFF. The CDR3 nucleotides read TGTGCCAGCAGTTCCTCAACAGGTTTCCCTGATCTCCACACTGAAGCTTTCTTT.

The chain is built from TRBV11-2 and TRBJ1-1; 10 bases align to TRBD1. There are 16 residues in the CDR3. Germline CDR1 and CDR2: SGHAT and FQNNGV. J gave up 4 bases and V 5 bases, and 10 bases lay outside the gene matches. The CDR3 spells CASSPWDRGRPTEAFF. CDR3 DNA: TGTGCCAGCAGCCCCTGGGACAGGGGACGGCCCACTGAAGCTTTCTTT.

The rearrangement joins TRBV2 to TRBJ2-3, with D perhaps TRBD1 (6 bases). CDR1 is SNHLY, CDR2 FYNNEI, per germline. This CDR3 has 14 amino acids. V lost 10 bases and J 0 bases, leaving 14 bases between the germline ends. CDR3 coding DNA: TGTGCCATACTACAGGGTGGGAGCACAGATACGCAGTATTTT. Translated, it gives CAILQGGSTDTQYF. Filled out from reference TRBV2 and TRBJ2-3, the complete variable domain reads EPEVTQTPSHQVTQMGQEVILRCVPISNHLYFYWYRQILGQKVEFLVSFYNNEISEKSEIFDDQFSVERPDGSNFTLKIRSTKLEDSAMYFCAILQGGSTDTQYFGPGTRLTVL.

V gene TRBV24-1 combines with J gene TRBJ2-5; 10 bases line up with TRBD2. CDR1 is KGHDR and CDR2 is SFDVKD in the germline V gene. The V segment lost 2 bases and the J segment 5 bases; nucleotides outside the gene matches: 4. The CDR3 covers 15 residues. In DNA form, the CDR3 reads TGTGCCACCAGTGATTATCTAGCGGGGGTCGAGACCCAGTACTTC. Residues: CATSDYLAGVETQYF.

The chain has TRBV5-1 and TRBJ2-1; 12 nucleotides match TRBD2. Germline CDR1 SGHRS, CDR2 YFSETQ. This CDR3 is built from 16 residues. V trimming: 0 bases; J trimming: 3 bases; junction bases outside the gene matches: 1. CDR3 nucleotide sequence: TGCGCCAGCAGCTTGGGGACTAGCGGGGTCTACAATGAGCAGTTCTTC. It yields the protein CASSLGTSGVYNEQFF. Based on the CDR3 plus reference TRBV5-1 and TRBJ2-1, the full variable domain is KAGVTQTPRYLIKTRGQQVTLSCSPISGHRSVSWYQQTPGQGLQFLFEYFSETQRNKGNFPGRFSGRQFSNSRSEMNVSTLELGDSALYLCASSLGTSGVYNEQFFGPGTRLTVL.

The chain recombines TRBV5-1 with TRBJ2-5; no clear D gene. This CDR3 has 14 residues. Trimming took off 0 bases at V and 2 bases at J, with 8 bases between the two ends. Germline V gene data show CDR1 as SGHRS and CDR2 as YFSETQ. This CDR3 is CASSLGATQETQYF. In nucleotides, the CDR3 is TGCGCCAGCAGCTTGGGGGCAACTCAAGAGACCCAGTACTTC.

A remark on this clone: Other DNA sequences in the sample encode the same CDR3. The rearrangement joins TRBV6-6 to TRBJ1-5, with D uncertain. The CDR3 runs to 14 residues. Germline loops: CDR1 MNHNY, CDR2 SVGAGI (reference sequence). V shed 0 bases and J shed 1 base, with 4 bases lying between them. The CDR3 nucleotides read TGTGCCAGCAGTTACTCGGGCAGCAATCAGCCCCAGCATTTT. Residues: CASSYSGSNQPQHF.

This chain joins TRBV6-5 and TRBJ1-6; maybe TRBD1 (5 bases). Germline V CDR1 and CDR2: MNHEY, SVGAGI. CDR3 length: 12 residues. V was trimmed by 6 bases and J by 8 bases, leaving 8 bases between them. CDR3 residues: CASRRDYSPLHF. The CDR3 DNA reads TGTGCCAGCAGAAGGGACTATTCACCCCTCCACTTT.

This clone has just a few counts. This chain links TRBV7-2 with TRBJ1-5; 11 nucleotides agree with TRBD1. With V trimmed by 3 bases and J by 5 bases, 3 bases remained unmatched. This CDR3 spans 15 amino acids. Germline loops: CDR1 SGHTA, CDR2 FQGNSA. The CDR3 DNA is TGTGCCAGCAGCTTCCGGACAGGGGGCGATCAGCCCCAGCATTTT. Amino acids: CASSFRTGGDQPQHF.

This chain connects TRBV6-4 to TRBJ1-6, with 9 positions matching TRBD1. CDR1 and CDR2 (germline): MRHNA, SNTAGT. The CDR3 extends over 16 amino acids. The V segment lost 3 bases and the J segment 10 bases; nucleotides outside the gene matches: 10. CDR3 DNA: TGTGCCAGCAGTGAATGGACAGGGGAAGGTCCCTCACCCCTCCACTTT. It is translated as CASSEWTGEGPSPLHF.

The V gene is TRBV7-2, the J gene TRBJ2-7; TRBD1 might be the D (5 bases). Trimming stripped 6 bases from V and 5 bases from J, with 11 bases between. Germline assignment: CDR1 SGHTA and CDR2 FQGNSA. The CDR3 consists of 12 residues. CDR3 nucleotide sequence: TGTGCCAGCAGGTCGGACACCCACGAGCAGTACTTC. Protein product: CASRSDTHEQYF.

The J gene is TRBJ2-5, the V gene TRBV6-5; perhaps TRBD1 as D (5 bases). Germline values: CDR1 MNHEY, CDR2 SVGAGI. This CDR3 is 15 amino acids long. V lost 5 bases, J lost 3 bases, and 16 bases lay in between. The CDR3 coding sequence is TGTGCCAGCAGTCCCAACGGACACGCTGAAGAGACCCAGTACTTC. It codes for CASSPNGHAEETQYF.

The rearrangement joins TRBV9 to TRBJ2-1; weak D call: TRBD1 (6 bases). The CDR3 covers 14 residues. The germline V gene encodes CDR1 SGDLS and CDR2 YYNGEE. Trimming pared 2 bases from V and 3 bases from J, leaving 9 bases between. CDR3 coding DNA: TGTGCCAGCAGCGTTACACAGGGCTACAATGAGCAGTTCTTC. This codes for CASSVTQGYNEQFF.

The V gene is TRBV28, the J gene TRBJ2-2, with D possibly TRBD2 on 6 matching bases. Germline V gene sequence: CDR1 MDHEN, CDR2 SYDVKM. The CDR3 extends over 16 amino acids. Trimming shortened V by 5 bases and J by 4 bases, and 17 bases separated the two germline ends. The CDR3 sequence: CASSPGLFGVTGELFF. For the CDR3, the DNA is TGTGCCAGCAGTCCGGGACTGTTCGGGGTCACCGGGGAGCTGTTTTTT. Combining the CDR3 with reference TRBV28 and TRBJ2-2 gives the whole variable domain DVKVTQSSRYLVKRTGEKVFLECVQDMDHENMFWYRQDPGLGLRLIYFSYDVKMKEKGDIPEGYSVSREKKERFSLILESASTNQTSMYLCASSPGLFGVTGELFFGEGSRLTVL.

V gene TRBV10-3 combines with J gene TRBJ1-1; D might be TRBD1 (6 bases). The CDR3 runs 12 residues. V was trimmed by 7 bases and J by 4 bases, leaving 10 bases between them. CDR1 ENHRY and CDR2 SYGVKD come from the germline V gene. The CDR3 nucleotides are TGTGCCATCATGGGAGGGGGCACTGAAGCTTTCTTT. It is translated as CAIMGGGTEAFF.

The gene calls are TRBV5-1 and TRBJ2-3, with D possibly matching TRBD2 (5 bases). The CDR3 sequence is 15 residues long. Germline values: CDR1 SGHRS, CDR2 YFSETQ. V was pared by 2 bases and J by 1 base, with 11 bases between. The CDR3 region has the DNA TGCGCCAGCAGCTTCGGGCAGGAGGGCACAGATACGCAGTATTTT. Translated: CASSFGQEGTDTQYF.

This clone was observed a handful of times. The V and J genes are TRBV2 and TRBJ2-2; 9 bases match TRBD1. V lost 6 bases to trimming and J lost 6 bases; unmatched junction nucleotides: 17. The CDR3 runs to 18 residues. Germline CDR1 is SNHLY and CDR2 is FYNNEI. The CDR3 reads CASSPPGQGTAGAGELFF. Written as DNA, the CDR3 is TGTGCCAGCAGCCCACCGGGACAGGGAACCGCGGGCGCCGGGGAGCTGTTTTTT.

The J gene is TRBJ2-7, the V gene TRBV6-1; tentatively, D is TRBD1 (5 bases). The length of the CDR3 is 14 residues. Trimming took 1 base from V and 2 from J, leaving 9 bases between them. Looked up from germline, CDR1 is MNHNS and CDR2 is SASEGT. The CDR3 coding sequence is TGTGCCAGCAGTGAAGTGTGGGGCCCCTACGAGCAGTACTTC. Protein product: CASSEVWGPYEQYF.

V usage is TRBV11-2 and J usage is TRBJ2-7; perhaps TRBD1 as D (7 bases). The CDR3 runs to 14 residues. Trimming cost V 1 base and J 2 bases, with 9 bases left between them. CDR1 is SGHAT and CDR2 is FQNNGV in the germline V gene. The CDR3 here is CASSLGGTAYEQYF. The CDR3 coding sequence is TGTGCCAGCAGCTTAGGCGGGACAGCCTACGAGCAGTACTTC.

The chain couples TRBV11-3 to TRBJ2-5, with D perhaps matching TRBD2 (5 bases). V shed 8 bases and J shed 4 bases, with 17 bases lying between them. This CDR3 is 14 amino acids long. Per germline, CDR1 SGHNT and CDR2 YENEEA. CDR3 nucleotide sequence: TGTGCCAGCGCTATTGGCGCACGGGGAGAGACCCAGTACTTC. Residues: CASAIGARGETQYF. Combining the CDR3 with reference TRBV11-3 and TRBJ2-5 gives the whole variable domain EAGVVQSPRYKIIEKKQPVAFWCNPISGHNTLYWYLQNLGQGPELLIRYENEEAVDDSQLPKDRFSAERLKGVDSTLKIQPAELGDSAVYLCASAIGARGETQYFGPGTRLLVL.

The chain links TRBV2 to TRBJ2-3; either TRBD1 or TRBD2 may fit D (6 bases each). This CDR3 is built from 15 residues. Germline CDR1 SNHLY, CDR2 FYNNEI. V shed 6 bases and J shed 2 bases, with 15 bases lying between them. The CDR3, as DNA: TGTGCCAGCAGAGTACGGGGGCTAAACACAGATACGCAGTATTTT. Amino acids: CASRVRGLNTDTQYF.

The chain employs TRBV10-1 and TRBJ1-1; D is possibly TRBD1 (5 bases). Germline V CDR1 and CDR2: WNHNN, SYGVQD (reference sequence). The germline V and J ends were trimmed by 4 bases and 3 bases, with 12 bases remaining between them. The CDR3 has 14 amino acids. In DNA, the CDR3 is TGCGCCAGCAGTGGACAGCGCCGGGACACTGAAGCTTTCTTT. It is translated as CASSGQRRDTEAFF.

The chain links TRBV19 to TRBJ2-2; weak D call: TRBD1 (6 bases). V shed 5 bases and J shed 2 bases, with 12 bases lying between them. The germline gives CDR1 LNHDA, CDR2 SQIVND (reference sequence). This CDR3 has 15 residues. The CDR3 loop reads CASSPRDTNTGELFF. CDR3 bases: TGTGCCAGTAGTCCCCGGGACACCAACACCGGGGAGCTGTTTTTT.